Detailed here is one T cell receptor beta chain. Its antigen is not known. The time point denotes: baseline, week 1 (first vaccination visit). Treatment: pre-vaccination baseline after standard-of-care therapy. The data originate from a study of a mutant IDH1 vaccine in newly diagnosed glioma. Whole-study context: Sex among treated patients split around 62% male, approximately 40% female; mean age was roughly 40 years. Before enrollment, the patients had been treated with radiotherapy alone, temozolomide alone, or both together. Most of them had received both. Study results and limitations: Overall, more than 80% of patients had vaccine-induced immune responses.

This table comes from immunoSEQ multiplex PCR, and its TCRdb copy is limited to in-frame clones, with some not included. The repertoire consists of 85,000 to 100,000 clones, with around 90% occurring once and the leading ten covering roughly 0.58%. The ends lost 6 bases at V and 9 bases at J; junction bases unmatched: 8. Germline V gene lookup returns CDR1 MGHRA and CDR2 YSYEKL. This CDR3 has 15 residues. The TCR was taken from a woman between 45 and 65 years old with glioma. This rearrangement joins TRBV4-1 to TRBJ2-1, with 13 bases identical to TRBD2. The input for sequencing was PBMCs, taken from a glioma patient treated with radiotherapy, temozolomide or both. The CDR3 nucleotides are TGCGCCAGCAGTTATACTAGCGGGAGGGCGGGTGAGCAGTTCTTC. It encodes CASSYTSGRAGEQFF.